Sequencing of this TCR beta chain was carried out in a study of cytomegalovirus exposure and HLA in healthy donors. The PCR contained 60 Vbeta and 13 Jbeta primers. Some clones are missing from TCRdb's copy, which holds only in-frame ones; the method was immunoSEQ multiplex PCR. The sample has around 67,000 clones, around four fifths seen once; the top ten hold 20% to 25%. Germline CDR1 ENHRY, CDR2 SYGVKD. The V end was cut by 6 bases, the J end by 0 bases, with 6 bases between. The CDR3 spans 12 residues. This sequence was found in a woman younger than 45 in good health and CMV-seropositive. Sample: PBMCs. The chain employs TRBV10-3 and TRBJ2-7; D not certain. The CDR3 bases are TGTGCCATCAGGGCTAGCTCCTACGAGCAGTACTTC. It is translated as CAIRASSYEQYF.